This T cell receptor beta chain was sequenced in a study of T cells in Graves' hyperthyroidism and ophthalmopathy (dated by TCRdb to the late 2010s). Regarding the study in general: Peripheral blood samples were taken at initial diagnosis, before any treatment was given. To identify TCR V-J signatures that set the groups apart, the researchers used a discovery cohort of about a hundred patients, made up of some 41 with Graves' ophthalmopathy and 57 with stable Graves' hyperthyroidism. Whether ophthalmopathy could be predicted prospectively was tested in an independent validation cohort made up of under 20 hyperthyroidism patients plus 17 patients who later progressed to ophthalmopathy. For training and testing, the 110 or so patients in the discovery cohort were randomly divided in a 7:3 ratio. In addition, the study compared T-cell repertoires in thyroid tissue and in blood from five or six Graves' hyperthyroidism patients. Following sampling, methimazole starting at 30 mg daily was given to hyperthyroidism patients, and high-dose intravenous methylprednisolone was given to ophthalmopathy patients. According to the paper, TCR Vbeta CDR3 sequencing was carried out on over 130 peripheral blood samples, which came from approximately 43 ophthalmopathy, around 75 hyperthyroidism and roughly 17 progressor patients.

Amplification of TCR beta CDR3 regions was carried out from RNA transcripts. For the first round of RT-PCR on the TCR CDR3, the HTBI primer set was used together with the Qiagen OneStep RT-PCR kit. Libraries were constructed in a second round of multiplex PCR, after which size selection and purification were carried out. The libraries were sequenced on an Illumina HiSeq2000 using paired-end 100 bp reads. As for how the authors treated the data: SOAPnuke was used to process the raw data, throwing out any read that contained adapters or uncalled bases, had a mean Phred below 15, or lacked an exact constant-primer or identifier match. High-quality paired reads were merged using COPE v1.2.5, and each unique nucleotide sequence was defined as a clonotype. MiTCR v1.1 was used to align the clonotypes against IMGT TRBV, TRBD and TRBJ reference segments. The analysis was restricted to V-J combinations with a frequency above 0.0001, which together covered 99.2% of the repertoires. The TCS score was defined as F50 (clonal expansion) divided by E x V (chaos), with BLOSUM62-based TCRdist calculated between CDR3 peptides within each V-J. Welch's t-statistics and random forest reduced approximately 520 V-J features to around 14, which were used in a naive Bayes classifier (R e1071). In-frame beta chains were kept once TCRdb had trimmed the public reads at Q25 with fastp and called clones with MiXCR. When rows share a CDR3 protein, they turn into one entry using the most common DNA and genes. These V and J calls derive from TCRdb rather than the authors' analysis. The sample table lists 250,000 to 350,000 distinct CDR3 sequences, over 15% of them with a count of one. The ten largest clonotypes hold 55% to 60% of the sample.

Ophthalmopathy patients had moderately to severely active disease, with a Clinical Activity Score of 3 or more, a NOSPECS grade of 4 or more, and a disease duration of less than 3 months. Exclusion was applied to patients with uncontrolled infections, other autoimmune diseases, pregnancy or lactation. Clinical symptoms, serum thyroxine and TRAb, thyroid ultrasound, and orbital computed tomography formed the basis for the diagnoses. PBMCs were separated from under 12 ml of fresh peripheral blood using Ficoll-Paque density gradient centrifugation. Trizol reagent was used to extract total RNA, and RNA quality was then checked on an Agilent 2100 Bioanalyzer. The CDR3 has 15 amino acids, counting the end cysteine and phenylalanine. The entry retains the CDR3 DNA only, 45 bases that are in frame from base 1. V and J are truncated by 0 bases and 3 bases respectively, leaving an intervening sequence of 13 bases. CDR1 and CDR2 (DFQATT, SNEGSKA) derive from the germline V gene (reference sequence).

The table lists this clonotype with many counts. Its target antigen remains unknown. Base qualities are not at hand, and no much larger clone is one base apart. Beyond this particular receptor, the publication reports: During validation, the model predicted progression to ophthalmopathy a median of about 6.5 months ahead of onset, with more than 55% sensitivity and under 85% specificity. Sample size was not statistically predetermined, and investigators were not blinded to group allocation. A 13 V-J signature model separated ophthalmopathy from stable hyperthyroidism, with approximately 87% sensitivity and about 81% specificity in cross-validation and 80%/75% in testing. Most expanded thyroid clonotypes (frequency above 0.001) were also detected in blood, suggesting blood repertoires may reflect thyroid immune responses.

The receptor was derived from a woman aged 60-75 years with Graves' ophthalmopathy. Sample: blood. Recombination linked TRBV20-1 to TRBJ2-3; TRBD1 is perhaps the D gene, given 6 matching bases. The CDR3: CSARDLQGLTDTQYF. The bases read TGCAGTGCTAGAGATTTACAGGGTTTGACAGATACGCAGTATTTT.